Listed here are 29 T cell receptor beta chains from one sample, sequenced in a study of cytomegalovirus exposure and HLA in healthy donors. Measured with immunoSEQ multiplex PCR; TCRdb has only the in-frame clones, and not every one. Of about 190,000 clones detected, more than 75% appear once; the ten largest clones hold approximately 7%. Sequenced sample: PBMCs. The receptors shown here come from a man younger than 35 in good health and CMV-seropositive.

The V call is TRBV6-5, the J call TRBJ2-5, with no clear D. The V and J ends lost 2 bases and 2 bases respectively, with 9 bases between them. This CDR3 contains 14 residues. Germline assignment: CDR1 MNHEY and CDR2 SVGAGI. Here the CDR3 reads CASSYGRFQETQYF. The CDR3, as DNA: TGTGCCAGCAGTTACGGCAGATTTCAAGAGACCCAGTACTTC.

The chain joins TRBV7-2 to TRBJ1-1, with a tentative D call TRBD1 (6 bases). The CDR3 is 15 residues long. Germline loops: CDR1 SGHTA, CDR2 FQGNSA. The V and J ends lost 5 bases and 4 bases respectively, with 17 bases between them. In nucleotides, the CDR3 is TGTGCCAGCAGCCGGGAGGGGGGGGCGCGCACTGAAGCTTTCTTT. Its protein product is CASSREGGARTEAFF.

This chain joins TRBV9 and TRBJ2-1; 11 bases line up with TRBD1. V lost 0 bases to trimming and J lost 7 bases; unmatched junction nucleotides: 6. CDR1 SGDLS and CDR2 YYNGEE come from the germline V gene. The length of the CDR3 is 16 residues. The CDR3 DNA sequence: TGTGCCAGCAGCGTAGAAGGACAGGGGGCGCGGAATGAGCAGTTCTTC. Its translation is CASSVEGQGARNEQFF.

DNA for the CDR3: TGTGCCAGCAGTTTCGGTCTCCTCCCTAGCGGGAGGGCCGCAGAGCAGTACTTC. Translation: CASSFGLLPSGRAAEQYF. The V gene is TRBV27, the J gene TRBJ2-7; 12 positions match TRBD2. Losses at the gene ends were 3 bases for V and 7 bases for J; bases not matched to a gene: 16. CDR1 MNHEY and CDR2 SMNVEV come from the germline V gene (reference sequence). The CDR3 totals 18 residues.

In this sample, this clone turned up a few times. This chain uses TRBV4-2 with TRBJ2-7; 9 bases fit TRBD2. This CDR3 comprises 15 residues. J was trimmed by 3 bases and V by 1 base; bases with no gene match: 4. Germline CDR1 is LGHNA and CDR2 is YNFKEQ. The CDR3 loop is CASSQADSGSYEQYF. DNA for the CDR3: TGTGCCAGCAGCCAAGCGGATAGCGGGAGCTACGAGCAGTACTTC.

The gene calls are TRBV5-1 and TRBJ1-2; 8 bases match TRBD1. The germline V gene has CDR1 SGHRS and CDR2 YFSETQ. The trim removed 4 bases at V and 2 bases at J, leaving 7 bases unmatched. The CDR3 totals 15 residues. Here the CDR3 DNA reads TGCGCCAGCAGCCCCCAGGGGGCGGGGAACTATGGCTACACCTTC. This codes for CASSPQGAGNYGYTF.

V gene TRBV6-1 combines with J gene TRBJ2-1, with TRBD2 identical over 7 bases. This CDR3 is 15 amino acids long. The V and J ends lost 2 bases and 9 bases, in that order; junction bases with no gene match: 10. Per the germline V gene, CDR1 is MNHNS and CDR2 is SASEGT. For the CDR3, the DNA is TGTGCCAGCAGTGAATGGCTAGCGGCGAGAACTGAGCAGTTCTTC. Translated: CASSEWLAARTEQFF.

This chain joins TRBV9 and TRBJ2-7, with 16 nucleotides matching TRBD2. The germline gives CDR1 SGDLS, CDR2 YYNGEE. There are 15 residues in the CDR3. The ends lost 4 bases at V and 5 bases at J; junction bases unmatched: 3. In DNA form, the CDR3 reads TGTGCCAGCAGCCCGGGACTAGCGGGAGGGGACGAGCAGTACTTC. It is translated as CASSPGLAGGDEQYF.

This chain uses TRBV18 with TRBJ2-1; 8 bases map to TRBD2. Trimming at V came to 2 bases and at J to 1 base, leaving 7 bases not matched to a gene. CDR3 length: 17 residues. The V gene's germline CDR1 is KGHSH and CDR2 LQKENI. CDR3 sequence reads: CASSPRAASGSYNEQFF. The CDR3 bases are TGTGCCAGCTCACCAAGGGCGGCTAGCGGGTCCTACAATGAGCAGTTCTTC.

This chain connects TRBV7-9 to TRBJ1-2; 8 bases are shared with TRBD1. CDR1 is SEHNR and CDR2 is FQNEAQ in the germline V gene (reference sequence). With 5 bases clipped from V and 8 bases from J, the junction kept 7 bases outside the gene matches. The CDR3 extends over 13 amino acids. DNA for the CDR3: TGTGCCAGCAGCCAAGACAGGGGCGGGGGCTACACCTTC. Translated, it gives CASSQDRGGGYTF.

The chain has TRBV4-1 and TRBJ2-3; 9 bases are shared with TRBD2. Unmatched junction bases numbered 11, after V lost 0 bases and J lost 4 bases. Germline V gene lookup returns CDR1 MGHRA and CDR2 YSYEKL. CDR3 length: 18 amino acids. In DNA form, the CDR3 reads TGCGCCAGCAGCCAAGAGCGGGGAGGCGGGGGGGTAGCAGATACGCAGTATTTT. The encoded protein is CASSQERGGGGVADTQYF.

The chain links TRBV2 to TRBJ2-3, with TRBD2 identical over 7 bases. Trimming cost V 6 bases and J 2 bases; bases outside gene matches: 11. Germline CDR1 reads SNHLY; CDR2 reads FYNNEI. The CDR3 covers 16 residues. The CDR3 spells CASSTTGTIPTDTQYF. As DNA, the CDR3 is TGTGCCAGCAGCACCACCGGGACTATCCCCACAGATACGCAGTATTTT.

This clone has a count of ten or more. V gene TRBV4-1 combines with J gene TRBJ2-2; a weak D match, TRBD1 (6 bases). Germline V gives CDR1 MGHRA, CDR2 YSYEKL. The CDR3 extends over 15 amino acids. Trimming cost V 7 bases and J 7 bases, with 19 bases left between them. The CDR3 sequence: CASTNPGTYDGELFF. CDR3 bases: TGCGCCAGCACGAATCCCGGGACATATGACGGGGAGCTGTTTTTT.

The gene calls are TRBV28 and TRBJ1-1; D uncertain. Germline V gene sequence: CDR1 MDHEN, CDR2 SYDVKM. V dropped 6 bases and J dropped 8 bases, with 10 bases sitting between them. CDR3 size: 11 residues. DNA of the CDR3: TGTGCCAGCAGCCTCACCGGGGAAGCTTTCTTT. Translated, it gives CASSLTGEAFF.

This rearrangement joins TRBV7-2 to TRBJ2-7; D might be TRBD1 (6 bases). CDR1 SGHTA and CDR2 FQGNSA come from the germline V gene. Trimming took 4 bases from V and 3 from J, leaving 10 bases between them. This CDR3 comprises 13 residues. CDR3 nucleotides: TGTGCCAGCAGCTCCCGACAGGTCTACGAGCAGTACTTC. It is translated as CASSSRQVYEQYF.

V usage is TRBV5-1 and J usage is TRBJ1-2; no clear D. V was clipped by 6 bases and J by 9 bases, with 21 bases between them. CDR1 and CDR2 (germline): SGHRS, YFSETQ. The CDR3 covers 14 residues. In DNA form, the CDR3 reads TGCGCCAGCAAGCCGGGCCCCGGGGATGTAAGCTACACCTTC. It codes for CASKPGPGDVSYTF.

The CDR3 spells CASSLLAGGLRETQYF. The CDR3 DNA is TGTGCCAGCAGCTTATTAGCGGGAGGGCTGCGAGAGACCCAGTACTTC. The chain links TRBV7-3 to TRBJ2-5; 11 nucleotides align to TRBD2. This CDR3 region has 16 residues. CDR1 and CDR2 (germline): SGHTA, FQGTGA. V was pared by 2 bases and J by 4 bases, with 6 bases of the junction left unmatched.

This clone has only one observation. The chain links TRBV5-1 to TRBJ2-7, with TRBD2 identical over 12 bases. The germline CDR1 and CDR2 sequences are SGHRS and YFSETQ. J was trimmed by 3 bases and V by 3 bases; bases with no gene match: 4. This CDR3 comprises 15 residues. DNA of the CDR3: TGCGCCAGCAGCTCGACACTAGCGGGAGGCTACGAGCAGTACTTC. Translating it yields CASSSTLAGGYEQYF.

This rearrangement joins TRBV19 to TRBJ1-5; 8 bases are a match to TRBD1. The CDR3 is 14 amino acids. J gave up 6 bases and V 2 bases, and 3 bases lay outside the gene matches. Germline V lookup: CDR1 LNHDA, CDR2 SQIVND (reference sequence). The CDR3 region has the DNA TGTGCCAGTAGTATATCAGGGGGCGGTCAGCCCCAGCATTTT. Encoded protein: CASSISGGGQPQHF.

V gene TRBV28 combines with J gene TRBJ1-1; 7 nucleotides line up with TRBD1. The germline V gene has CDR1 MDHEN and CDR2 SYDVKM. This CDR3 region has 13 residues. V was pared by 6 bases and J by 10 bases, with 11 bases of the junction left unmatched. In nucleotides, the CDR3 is TGTGCCAGCAGCTCCCCTCAGACAGGGCGAGCTTTCTTT. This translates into CASSSPQTGRAFF.

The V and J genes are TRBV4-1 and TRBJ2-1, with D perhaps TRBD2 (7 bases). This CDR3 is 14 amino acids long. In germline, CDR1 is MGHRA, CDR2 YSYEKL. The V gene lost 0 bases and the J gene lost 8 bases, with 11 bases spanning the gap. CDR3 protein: CASSQDTGRDEQFF. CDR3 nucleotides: TGCGCCAGCAGCCAAGATACAGGGAGGGATGAGCAGTTCTTC.

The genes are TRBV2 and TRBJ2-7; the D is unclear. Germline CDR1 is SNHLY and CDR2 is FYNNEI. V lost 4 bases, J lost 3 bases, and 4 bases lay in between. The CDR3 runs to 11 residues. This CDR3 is CASSGGYEQYF. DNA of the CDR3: TGTGCCAGCAGTGGCGGCTACGAGCAGTACTTC.

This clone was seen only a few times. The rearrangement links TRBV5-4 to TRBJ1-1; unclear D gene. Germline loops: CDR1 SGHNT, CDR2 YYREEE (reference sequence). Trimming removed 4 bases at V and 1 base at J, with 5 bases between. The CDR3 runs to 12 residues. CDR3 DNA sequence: TGTGCCAGCAGCGAAGCGAACACTGAAGCTTTCTTT. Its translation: CASSEANTEAFF.

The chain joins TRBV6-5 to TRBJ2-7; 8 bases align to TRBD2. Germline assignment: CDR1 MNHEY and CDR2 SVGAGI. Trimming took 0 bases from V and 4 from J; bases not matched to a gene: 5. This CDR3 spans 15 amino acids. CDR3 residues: CASSYSIAGFYEQYF. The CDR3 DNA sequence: TGTGCCAGCAGTTACTCGATAGCGGGATTTTACGAGCAGTACTTC.

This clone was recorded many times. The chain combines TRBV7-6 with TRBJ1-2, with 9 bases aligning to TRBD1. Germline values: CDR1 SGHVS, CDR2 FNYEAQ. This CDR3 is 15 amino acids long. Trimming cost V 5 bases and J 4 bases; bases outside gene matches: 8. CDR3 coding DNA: TGTGCCAGCAGCCCCGGACAGGGGTTCTCCTATGGCTACACCTTC. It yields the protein CASSPGQGFSYGYTF.

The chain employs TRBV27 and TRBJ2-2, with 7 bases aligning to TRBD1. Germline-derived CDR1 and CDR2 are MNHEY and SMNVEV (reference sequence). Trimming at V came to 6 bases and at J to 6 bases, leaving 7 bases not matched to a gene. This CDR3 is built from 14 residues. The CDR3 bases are TGTGCCAGCAGCTCGGGGACAGTGGCCGGGGAGCTGTTTTTT. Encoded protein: CASSSGTVAGELFF.

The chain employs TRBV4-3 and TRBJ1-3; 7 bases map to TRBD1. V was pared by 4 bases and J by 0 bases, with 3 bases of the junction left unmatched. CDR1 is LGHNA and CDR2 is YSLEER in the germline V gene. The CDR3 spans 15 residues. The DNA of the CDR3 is TGCGCCAGCAGCCCTGACAGGGTCTCTGGAAACACCATATATTTT. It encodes CASSPDRVSGNTIYF.

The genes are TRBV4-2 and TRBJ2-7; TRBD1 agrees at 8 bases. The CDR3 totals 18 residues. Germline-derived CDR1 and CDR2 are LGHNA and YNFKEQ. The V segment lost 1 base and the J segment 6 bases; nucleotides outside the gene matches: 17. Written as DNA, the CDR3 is TGTGCCAGCAGCCAAGTTTCCTCCGGCGGGACAGGTCTCCGCGAGCAGTACTTC. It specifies CASSQVSSGGTGLREQYF.

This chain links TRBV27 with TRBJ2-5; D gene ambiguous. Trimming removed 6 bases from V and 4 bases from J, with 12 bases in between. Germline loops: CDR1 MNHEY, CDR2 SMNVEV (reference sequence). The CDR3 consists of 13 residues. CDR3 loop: CASSYRLRETQYF. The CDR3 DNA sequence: TGTGCCAGCAGCTACAGATTGCGAGAGACCCAGTACTTC.